Listed below are T cell receptor beta chains from one sample, sequenced in a study of T-cell memory formation after mild COVID-19. A single record per CDR3 protein comes from TCRdb applying MiXCR to the 5' RACE reads. The sample has about 470,000 distinct CDR3 sequences; roughly 23% are singletons. The sequenced sample consisted of PBMCs or a T cell subset sorted from them (not recorded which). These TCRs come from an adult woman who had mild COVID-19 (a few samples of this study predate the infection). Cell type and time point are not known. Each CDR3 is given with its conserved first and last residue. D genes are given only for firm matches. Some rows have no size entry. The others give once, few or many, or a class for an expanded clone.

CDR3 DNA: TGCGCCAGCACCTCGGGGGAAGGGGACACTGAAGCTTTCTTT
CDR3 protein: CASTSGEGDTEAFF
clone size: .
V gene: TRBV5-1
J gene: TRBJ1-1
CDR3 length: 14
D gene: .

CDR3 DNA: TGTGCCAGTGGACAGGGGAGTACCTACGAGCAGTACTTC
CDR3 protein: CASGQGSTYEQYF
clone size: .
V gene: TRBV19
J gene: TRBJ2-7
CDR3 length: 13
D gene: TRBD1

CDR3 DNA: TGTGCCAGCAGTTTCACATCGAGCGGGAATTATGGCTACACCTTC
CDR3 protein: CASSFTSSGNYGYTF
clone size: few
V gene: TRBV12-3/TRBV12-4
J gene: TRBJ1-2
CDR3 length: 15
D gene: .

CDR3 DNA: TGTGCCAGCAGTTCCGGGACACTTAATCAGCCCCAGCATTTT
CDR3 protein: CASSSGTLNQPQHF
clone size: few
V gene: TRBV12-3/TRBV12-4
J gene: TRBJ1-5
CDR3 length: 14
D gene: .

CDR3 DNA: TGTGCCACCAGCAGAGATCGGTCTTTGGGGAATGAGCAGTTCTTC
CDR3 protein: CATSRDRSLGNEQFF
clone size: .
V gene: TRBV15
J gene: TRBJ2-1
CDR3 length: 15
D gene: .

CDR3 DNA: TGTGCCACCAGCAGAGGAGGGGGGATGGCGAATCAGCCCCAGCATTTT
CDR3 protein: CATSRGGGMANQPQHF
clone size: few
V gene: TRBV15
J gene: TRBJ1-5
CDR3 length: 16
D gene: .

CDR3 DNA: TGTGCCAGCAGCCCCAACGGGTACAATGAGCAGTTCTTC
CDR3 protein: CASSPNGYNEQFF
clone size: few
V gene: TRBV7-9
J gene: TRBJ2-1
CDR3 length: 13
D gene: .

CDR3 DNA: TGCAGCGTTCTCACAGGGGGCCGTGGCACTGAAGCTTTCTTT
CDR3 protein: CSVLTGGRGTEAFF
clone size: .
V gene: TRBV29-1
J gene: TRBJ1-1
CDR3 length: 14
D gene: TRBD1

CDR3 DNA: TGTGCCATCAGTGAGTCGATGGCCGATACGCAGTATTTT
CDR3 protein: CAISESMADTQYF
clone size: few
V gene: TRBV10-3
J gene: TRBJ2-3
CDR3 length: 13
D gene: .

CDR3 DNA: TGTGCCAGCTCAGCTCCGACTCCTACCATCTCTGGAAACACCATATATTTT
CDR3 protein: CASSAPTPTISGNTIYF
clone size: .
V gene: TRBV18
J gene: TRBJ1-3
CDR3 length: 17
D gene: .

CDR3 DNA: TGTGCCAGCAGCATGACTAGCGGGGCATACGAGCAGTACTTC
CDR3 protein: CASSMTSGAYEQYF
clone size: .
V gene: TRBV7-2
J gene: TRBJ2-7
CDR3 length: 14
D gene: TRBD2

CDR3 DNA: TGTGCCAGCAGTGACTCGCCGGGGACCGGGGAGCTGTTTTTT
CDR3 protein: CASSDSPGTGELFF
clone size: .
V gene: TRBV6-4
J gene: TRBJ2-2
CDR3 length: 14
D gene: .

CDR3 DNA: TGTGCCTGGAGTCCTAGGGGGTTAGTAACAGATACGCAGTATTTT
CDR3 protein: CAWSPRGLVTDTQYF
clone size: .
V gene: TRBV30
J gene: TRBJ2-3
CDR3 length: 15
D gene: .

CDR3 DNA: TGTGCCAGCAGCAAAGCGCTTTTAGACCCGGGAAGCTACCGCACAGATACGCAGTATTTT
CDR3 protein: CASSKALLDPGSYRTDTQYF
clone size: few
V gene: TRBV21-1
J gene: TRBJ2-3
CDR3 length: 20
D gene: .

CDR3 DNA: TGCGCCAGCAGCTTGACCCTAGCGGGGGGTCAAGAGCAGTACTTC
CDR3 protein: CASSLTLAGGQEQYF
clone size: .
V gene: TRBV5-1
J gene: TRBJ2-7
CDR3 length: 15
D gene: TRBD2

CDR3 DNA: TGTGCCAGCAGCTTTCATTGGGGGAGTCTGGATACGCAGTATTTT
CDR3 protein: CASSFHWGSLDTQYF
clone size: once
V gene: TRBV7-2
J gene: TRBJ2-3
CDR3 length: 15
D gene: .

CDR3 DNA: TGCGCCAGCAGCCGGTGGGAGGGAAACACTGAAGCTTTCTTT
CDR3 protein: CASSRWEGNTEAFF
clone size: .
V gene: TRBV5-1
J gene: TRBJ1-1
CDR3 length: 14
D gene: .

CDR3 DNA: TGTGCCAGCGTAGCGGGGCTAGATGAGACCACCGGGGAGCTGTTTTTT
CDR3 protein: CASVAGLDETTGELFF
clone size: .
V gene: TRBV12-3/TRBV12-4
J gene: TRBJ2-2
CDR3 length: 16
D gene: TRBD2

CDR3 DNA: TGTGCCAGCATTGACCCTGGGGCCAACGTCCTGACTTTC
CDR3 protein: CASIDPGANVLTF
clone size: few
V gene: TRBV6-5
J gene: TRBJ2-6
CDR3 length: 13
D gene: .

CDR3 DNA: TGTGCCAGCAGCCCCTCTGAAGCGAGGTATACGCAGTATTTT
CDR3 protein: CASSPSEARYTQYF
clone size: .
V gene: TRBV7-3
J gene: TRBJ2-3
CDR3 length: 14
D gene: .

CDR3 DNA: TGTGCCAGCAGTTACACGGGACAGGGTCTTCAAGAGACCCAGTACTTC
CDR3 protein: CASSYTGQGLQETQYF
clone size: once
V gene: TRBV6-5
J gene: TRBJ2-5
CDR3 length: 16
D gene: TRBD1

CDR3 DNA: TGTGCCAGCAGAGGGCGGGTAGGGAGCGGCGAGCAGTACTTC
CDR3 protein: CASRGRVGSGEQYF
clone size: few
V gene: TRBV7-9
J gene: TRBJ2-7
CDR3 length: 14
D gene: .

CDR3 DNA: TGTGCCAGCGGATTGGAGACCATAGCGGGGTCCTCCTACGAGCAGTACTTC
CDR3 protein: CASGLETIAGSSYEQYF
clone size: .
V gene: TRBV12-3/TRBV12-4
J gene: TRBJ2-7
CDR3 length: 17
D gene: TRBD2

CDR3 DNA: TGTGCCAGCAGTGAGGCACAGAAATTCTTC
CDR3 protein: CASSEAQKFF
clone size: .
V gene: TRBV2
J gene: TRBJ2-1
CDR3 length: 10
D gene: .

CDR3 DNA: TGTGCCAGCAATAAGGAATCTAACACTGAAGCTTTCTTT
CDR3 protein: CASNKESNTEAFF
clone size: .
V gene: TRBV2
J gene: TRBJ1-1
CDR3 length: 13
D gene: .

CDR3 DNA: TGCAGTGCTAGAGGGAGGGCAGGTCAGCCCCAGCATTTT
CDR3 protein: CSARGRAGQPQHF
clone size: few
V gene: TRBV20-1
J gene: TRBJ1-5
CDR3 length: 13
D gene: .

CDR3 DNA: TGTGCCAGCAGTCCCGGGACAGGGCTGATCGGGGAGCTGTTTTTT
CDR3 protein: CASSPGTGLIGELFF
clone size: .
V gene: TRBV6-5
J gene: TRBJ2-2
CDR3 length: 15
D gene: TRBD1

CDR3 DNA: TGTGCCAGCATAAACGGTAGGGGGTTCGCTGAAGCTTTCTTT
CDR3 protein: CASINGRGFAEAFF
clone size: once
V gene: TRBV21-1
J gene: TRBJ1-1
CDR3 length: 14
D gene: .

CDR3 DNA: TGTGCCAGCAGCGTAGGGGATCGGGGGAGCTGGGATACGCAGTATTTT
CDR3 protein: CASSVGDRGSWDTQYF
clone size: few
V gene: TRBV9
J gene: TRBJ2-3
CDR3 length: 16
D gene: .

CDR3 DNA: TGTGCCAGCAGCGTACGGTCGGGCCTAGCGGGTGCCGCTAGCACAGATACGCAGTATTTT
CDR3 protein: CASSVRSGLAGAASTDTQYF
clone size: .
V gene: TRBV9
J gene: TRBJ2-3
CDR3 length: 20
D gene: TRBD2

CDR3 DNA: TGTGCCAGCAGCTTAGGGCGGGGGGGCTGGAGTACGCAGTATTTT
CDR3 protein: CASSLGRGGWSTQYF
clone size: few
V gene: TRBV7-2
J gene: TRBJ2-3
CDR3 length: 15
D gene: TRBD2

CDR3 DNA: TGCAGCGCCCACACAGGGGAGTATGAAAAACTGTTTTTT
CDR3 protein: CSAHTGEYEKLFF
clone size: few
V gene: TRBV29-1
J gene: TRBJ1-4
CDR3 length: 13
D gene: TRBD1

CDR3 DNA: TGCAGTGCTAGAGGTGGGGGCGGTCAGCCCCAGCATTTT
CDR3 protein: CSARGGGGQPQHF
clone size: few
V gene: TRBV20-1
J gene: TRBJ1-5
CDR3 length: 13
D gene: .

CDR3 DNA: TGTGCCAGCAGAACTTTGTCCGGGGAGCTGTTTTTT
CDR3 protein: CASRTLSGELFF
clone size: many
V gene: TRBV11-2
J gene: TRBJ2-2
CDR3 length: 12
D gene: .

CDR3 DNA: TGTGCCACCACGGATACAGGGTGGGGGGAGACCCAGTACTTC
CDR3 protein: CATTDTGWGETQYF
clone size: .
V gene: TRBV25-1
J gene: TRBJ2-5
CDR3 length: 14
D gene: .

CDR3 DNA: TGTGCCAGCAGCGCTGGGGCGATGAACACTGAAGCTTTCTTT
CDR3 protein: CASSAGAMNTEAFF
clone size: few
V gene: TRBV7-9
J gene: TRBJ1-1
CDR3 length: 14
D gene: .